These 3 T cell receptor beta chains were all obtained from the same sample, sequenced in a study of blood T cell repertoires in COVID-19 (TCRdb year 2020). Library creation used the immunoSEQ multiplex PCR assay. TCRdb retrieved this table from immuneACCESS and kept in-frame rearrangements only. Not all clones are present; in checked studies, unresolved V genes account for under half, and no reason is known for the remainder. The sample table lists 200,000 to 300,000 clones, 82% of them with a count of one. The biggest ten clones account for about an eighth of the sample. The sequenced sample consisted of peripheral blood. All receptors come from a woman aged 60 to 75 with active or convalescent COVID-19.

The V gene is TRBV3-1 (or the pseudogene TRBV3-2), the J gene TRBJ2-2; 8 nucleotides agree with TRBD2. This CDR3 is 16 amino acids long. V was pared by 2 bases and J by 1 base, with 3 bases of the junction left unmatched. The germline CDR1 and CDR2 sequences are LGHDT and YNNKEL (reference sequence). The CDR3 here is CASSQLTSVNTGELFF. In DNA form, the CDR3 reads TGTGCCAGCAGCCAATTGACTAGCGTGAACACCGGGGAGCTGTTTTTT.

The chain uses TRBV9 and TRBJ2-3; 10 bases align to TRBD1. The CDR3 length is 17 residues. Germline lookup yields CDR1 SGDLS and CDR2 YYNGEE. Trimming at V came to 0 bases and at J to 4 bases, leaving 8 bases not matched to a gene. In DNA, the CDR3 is TGTGCCAGCAGCGTAGCCGTACTCGGGACAGGGGCAGATACGCAGTATTTT. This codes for CASSVAVLGTGADTQYF.

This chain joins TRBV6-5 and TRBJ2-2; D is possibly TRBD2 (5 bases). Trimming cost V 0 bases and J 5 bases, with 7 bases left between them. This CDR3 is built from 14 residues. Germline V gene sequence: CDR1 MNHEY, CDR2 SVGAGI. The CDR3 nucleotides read TGTGCCAGCAGTTACTCGTCGGGAACCGGGGAGCTGTTTTTT. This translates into CASSYSSGTGELFF.